This T cell receptor (beta chain) was captured by sequencing in a study of blood T cell repertoires in COVID-19. About the research overall: Sites across the United States, Italy and Spain contributed samples from acute and convalescent COVID-19. PBMCs, B-cell-depleted T cells, or T cells provided the cDNA or gDNA that made up the material.

Sequencing used immunoSEQ multiplex PCR; TCRdb keeps in-frame clones, though not all of them. The sample holds about 360,000 clones, 80% to 90% seen once. Germline CDR1 and CDR2: SGHTS and YDEGEE. The CDR3 totals 15 residues. V lost 1 base and J lost 0, with 10 bases in between. Sample: peripheral blood. The chain couples TRBV5-8 to TRBJ1-2; unclear D gene. The TCR comes from a woman aged 55 to 70 with COVID-19, enrolled during active disease. The CDR3 DNA reads TGTGCCAGCAGCTTGTTCAGGCCGGCTAACTATGGCTACACCTTC. This encodes CASSLFRPANYGYTF.